The sample holds a few counts of the clone carrying this T cell receptor beta chain. What it binds is unknown. The data were taken from a study of beta chain features in type 1 diabetes. Study-wide points: Patients' naive, central memory and regulatory TCRB repertoires appeared more alike than those of healthy donors.

Investigators reverse transcribed all isolated RNA, so they sequenced expressed TCRB transcripts. Produced via immunoSEQ multiplex PCR; TCRdb's table is partial and in-frame only. The repertoire holds 350,000 to 400,000 clones, more than 13% seen once, with about 0.018% in the top ten. Trimming at V came to 8 bases and at J to 3 bases, leaving 8 bases not matched to a gene. The CDR3 runs 14 residues. Germline V gene lookup returns CDR1 LNHDA and CDR2 SQIVND (reference sequence). The chain carries TRBV19 and TRBJ2-7, with 9 bases fitting TRBD1. The sample taken for sequencing was naive CD4+ T cells from blood. This receptor was identified in a woman between 18 and 29 years old in good health. The chain's CDR3 is CASRDRGKGYEQYF. Here the CDR3 DNA reads TGTGCCAGTCGCGACAGGGGGAAAGGCTACGAGCAGTACTTC.